A selection of T cell receptor beta chains follows, all from one sample in a study of technical replicates of blood from several donors. Only in-frame clones appear in the TCRdb table, and some are missing; sequencing was by immunoSEQ multiplex PCR. In the table there are about 81,000 clones, approximately 96% of which are singletons. Specimen: T cells isolated from PBMCs. Every receptor here comes from a human donor in good health. Each CDR3 is given with its conserved first and last residue. Fields, in order: D gene, clone size, V gene, J gene, CDR3 DNA, CDR3 protein. The D gene is left open where the match is weak. Only part of the rows carry a size: once, few, many, or a class if the clone is expanded.

D gene: TRBD1; clone size: NA; V gene: TRBV28; J gene: TRBJ2-7; CDR3 DNA: TGTGCCAGCCTAGAACAGGGGTTGTACGAGCAGTACTTC; CDR3 protein: CASLEQGLYEQYF
D gene: TRBD2; clone size: NA; V gene: TRBV12-5; J gene: TRBJ2-1; CDR3 DNA: TGTGCTAGTGGTCCTAGCGGGTCTTCCTACAATGAGCAGTTCTTC; CDR3 protein: CASGPSGSSYNEQFF
D gene: NA; clone size: NA; V gene: TRBV29-1; J gene: TRBJ1-1; CDR3 DNA: TGCAGCGGTAGACCGGGAGGCATGAACACTGAAGCTTTCTTT; CDR3 protein: CSGRPGGMNTEAFF
D gene: NA; clone size: NA; V gene: TRBV30; J gene: TRBJ1-5; CDR3 DNA: TGTGCCTGGAACTATAACGGCAATCAGCCCCAGCATTTT; CDR3 protein: CAWNYNGNQPQHF
D gene: NA; clone size: NA; V gene: TRBV5-1; J gene: TRBJ2-3; CDR3 DNA: TGCGCCAGCAGCTTGGAGGGGGTAGGCACAGATACGCAGTATTTT; CDR3 protein: CASSLEGVGTDTQYF
D gene: TRBD1; clone size: NA; V gene: TRBV4-2; J gene: TRBJ1-1; CDR3 DNA: TGTGCCAGCAGCCAAGATGGTACAGGGGACCAGAACACTGAAGCTTTCTTT; CDR3 protein: CASSQDGTGDQNTEAFF
D gene: TRBD1; clone size: NA; V gene: TRBV6-1; J gene: TRBJ1-1; CDR3 DNA: TGTGCCAGCAGTGAAGCCGGGACAGGGAACACTGAAGCTTTCTTT; CDR3 protein: CASSEAGTGNTEAFF
D gene: NA; clone size: NA; V gene: TRBV11-1; J gene: TRBJ1-1; CDR3 DNA: TGTGCCAGCAGCTTACTTGAGAGCACTGAAGCTTTCTTT; CDR3 protein: CASSLLESTEAFF
D gene: TRBD1; clone size: NA; V gene: TRBV19; J gene: TRBJ1-5; CDR3 DNA: TGTGCCAGTAGTATGGTCGGGACAGGGGGCCAGCCCCAGCATTTT; CDR3 protein: CASSMVGTGGQPQHF
D gene: NA; clone size: NA; V gene: TRBV28; J gene: TRBJ2-7; CDR3 DNA: TGTGCCAGCAGTTTTAGCAGCTCCTACGAGCAGTACTTC; CDR3 protein: CASSFSSSYEQYF
D gene: TRBD1; clone size: NA; V gene: TRBV29-1; J gene: TRBJ1-2; CDR3 DNA: TGCGACGACAGGGTAAGGTCCTATGGCTACACCTTC; CDR3 protein: CDDRVRSYGYTF
D gene: NA; clone size: NA; V gene: TRBV5-6; J gene: TRBJ2-7; CDR3 DNA: TGTGCCAGCAGCTTGGGTGGAGGGAGCGAGCAGTACTTC; CDR3 protein: CASSLGGGSEQYF
D gene: NA; clone size: NA; V gene: TRBV7-6; J gene: TRBJ1-5; CDR3 DNA: TGTGCCAGCAGCTTAGAAGCGGGCCGGCCCCAGCATTTT; CDR3 protein: CASSLEAGRPQHF
D gene: TRBD2; clone size: NA; V gene: TRBV7-3; J gene: TRBJ2-5; CDR3 DNA: TGTGCCAGCAGCCGCGCTAGCGGGAGTCAAGAGACCCAGTACTTC; CDR3 protein: CASSRASGSQETQYF
D gene: TRBD1; clone size: NA; V gene: TRBV19; J gene: TRBJ1-2; CDR3 DNA: TGTGCCAGTAGCCAAGGGACAGGGGAGTACTATGGCTACACCTTC; CDR3 protein: CASSQGTGEYYGYTF
D gene: NA; clone size: NA; V gene: TRBV4-1; J gene: TRBJ2-1; CDR3 DNA: TGCGCCAGCAGCCAAGAACCTAGATACAATGAGCAGTTCTTC; CDR3 protein: CASSQEPRYNEQFF
D gene: TRBD1; clone size: NA; V gene: TRBV5-1; J gene: TRBJ2-7; CDR3 DNA: TGCGCCAGCAGTTCGACAGGGGGACCCTACGAGCAGTACTTC; CDR3 protein: CASSSTGGPYEQYF
D gene: NA; clone size: NA; V gene: TRBV27; J gene: TRBJ1-2; CDR3 DNA: TGTGCCAGCTCACACGGGGAGGGGACCTATGGCTACACCTTC; CDR3 protein: CASSHGEGTYGYTF
D gene: NA; clone size: NA; V gene: TRBV28; J gene: TRBJ1-2; CDR3 DNA: TGTGCCAGCAGTTTATATAGTAGCGGCTACACCTTC; CDR3 protein: CASSLYSSGYTF
D gene: TRBD1; clone size: NA; V gene: TRBV5-4; J gene: TRBJ1-2; CDR3 DNA: TGTGCCAGCAGCTCGAACAGGGACAGTCTCTATGGCTACACCTTC; CDR3 protein: CASSSNRDSLYGYTF
D gene: NA; clone size: NA; V gene: TRBV7-3; J gene: TRBJ1-1; CDR3 DNA: TGTGCCAGCAGCGCCGGAGGTCGTACTGAAGCTTTCTTT; CDR3 protein: CASSAGGRTEAFF
D gene: NA; clone size: NA; V gene: TRBV5-1; J gene: TRBJ2-5; CDR3 DNA: TGCGCCAGGAAAAGCGGCAAAGAGACCCAGTACTTC; CDR3 protein: CARKSGKETQYF
D gene: TRBD2; clone size: NA; V gene: TRBV7-9; J gene: TRBJ2-1; CDR3 DNA: TGTGCCAGCAGCTCGAAAGGTTCACTAGCGGGAGTATGGATTGAGCAGTTCTTC; CDR3 protein: CASSSKGSLAGVWIEQFF
D gene: TRBD1; clone size: NA; V gene: TRBV5-1; J gene: TRBJ2-6; CDR3 DNA: TGCGCCAGCAGCTTGCTACAGGGGGCGACCGGGGCCAACGTCCTGACTTTC; CDR3 protein: CASSLLQGATGANVLTF
D gene: NA; clone size: once; V gene: TRBV7-9; J gene: TRBJ2-7; CDR3 DNA: TGTGCCAGCAGCTCCACAGGACAGCCCCACGAGCAGTACTTC; CDR3 protein: CASSSTGQPHEQYF
D gene: NA; clone size: NA; V gene: TRBV27; J gene: TRBJ2-6; CDR3 DNA: TGTGCCAGCAGTTTAGTAGGGGCCGGTGGGGCCAACGTCCTGACTTTC; CDR3 protein: CASSLVGAGGANVLTF
D gene: NA; clone size: NA; V gene: TRBV29-1; J gene: TRBJ1-4; CDR3 DNA: TGCAGCGCCGGGAGCAGGGAACTGTTTTTT; CDR3 protein: CSAGSRELFF
D gene: NA; clone size: NA; V gene: TRBV9; J gene: TRBJ2-2; CDR3 DNA: TGTGCCAGCAGCGTATTAGCGGAATCCGGGGAGCTGTTTTTT; CDR3 protein: CASSVLAESGELFF
D gene: TRBD1; clone size: NA; V gene: TRBV28; J gene: TRBJ2-7; CDR3 DNA: TGTGCCAGCAGTCGCTTAAACAGGGGCCGAGGTTACTGGGACTACGAGCAGTACTTC; CDR3 protein: CASSRLNRGRGYWDYEQYF
D gene: NA; clone size: once; V gene: TRBV15; J gene: TRBJ1-2; CDR3 DNA: TGTGCCACCAGCAGTGGGGCGTCGTTTGGGGACTATGGCTACACCTTC; CDR3 protein: CATSSGASFGDYGYTF
D gene: NA; clone size: once; V gene: TRBV7-8; J gene: TRBJ2-7; CDR3 DNA: TGTGCCAGCAGCTTAGCCCTGGGACACACCTACGAGCAGTACTTC; CDR3 protein: CASSLALGHTYEQYF
D gene: TRBD2; clone size: NA; V gene: TRBV2; J gene: TRBJ2-7; CDR3 DNA: TGTGCCAGCACACCTTGGGGACTAGCGTTCGACGAGCAGTACTTC; CDR3 protein: CASTPWGLAFDEQYF
D gene: NA; clone size: once; V gene: TRBV9; J gene: TRBJ2-7; CDR3 DNA: NA; CDR3 protein: CASSVGGGSLDF
D gene: NA; clone size: once; V gene: TRBV2; J gene: TRBJ1-1; CDR3 DNA: TGTGCCAGCAGTGAAACCCTCCAAGGGGTCTTCATGAACACTGAAGCTTTCTTT; CDR3 protein: CASSETLQGVFMNTEAFF
D gene: NA; clone size: NA; V gene: TRBV5-1; J gene: TRBJ2-7; CDR3 DNA: TGCGCCAGCAGCTTGGTAGGGGTACTGGAGCAGTACTTC; CDR3 protein: CASSLVGVLEQYF
D gene: TRBD1; clone size: NA; V gene: TRBV28; J gene: TRBJ2-2; CDR3 DNA: TGTGCCAGCAGTTTTCGCGGGACAGGCACCGGGGAGCTGTTTTTT; CDR3 protein: CASSFRGTGTGELFF
D gene: NA; clone size: NA; V gene: TRBV28; J gene: TRBJ1-2; CDR3 DNA: TGTGCCAGCTCCCTTAATGGCGGCTACACCTTC; CDR3 protein: CASSLNGGYTF
D gene: NA; clone size: NA; V gene: TRBV18; J gene: TRBJ1-3; CDR3 DNA: TGTGCCAGCTCCCAGGGTGAGAAAAACACCATATATTTT; CDR3 protein: CASSQGEKNTIYF
D gene: NA; clone size: NA; V gene: TRBV10-3; J gene: TRBJ1-6; CDR3 DNA: TGTGCCATCTCAGGGGAGCCTGGTAATTCACCCCTCCACTTT; CDR3 protein: CAISGEPGNSPLHF
D gene: TRBD2; clone size: NA; V gene: TRBV9; J gene: TRBJ2-1; CDR3 DNA: TGTGCCAGCAGCCCTAGCGGGGAGGCCTACAATGAGCAGTTCTTC; CDR3 protein: CASSPSGEAYNEQFF
D gene: TRBD1; clone size: NA; V gene: TRBV19; J gene: TRBJ2-7; CDR3 DNA: TGTGCCAGTAGTCGACAGGGGGCAAATGAGCAGTACTTC; CDR3 protein: CASSRQGANEQYF
D gene: NA; clone size: NA; V gene: TRBV5-1; J gene: TRBJ2-1; CDR3 DNA: TGCGCCAGCAGCTTGGACAGGTCAGGGGTCGATGAGCAGTTCTTC; CDR3 protein: CASSLDRSGVDEQFF
D gene: TRBD1; clone size: NA; V gene: TRBV7-6; J gene: TRBJ1-2; CDR3 DNA: TGTGCCAGCAGCCTTACAGGGGATGGCTATGGCTACACCTTC; CDR3 protein: CASSLTGDGYGYTF
D gene: TRBD1; clone size: NA; V gene: TRBV30; J gene: TRBJ2-1; CDR3 DNA: TGTGCCTGGAGTCCCGGGACAGGCACCTACAATGAGCAGTTCTTC; CDR3 protein: CAWSPGTGTYNEQFF
D gene: TRBD1; clone size: NA; V gene: TRBV5-6; J gene: TRBJ1-4; CDR3 DNA: TGTGCCAGCAGCTTACAGGGGACTAATGAAAAACTGTTTTTT; CDR3 protein: CASSLQGTNEKLFF
D gene: TRBD1; clone size: NA; V gene: TRBV25-1; J gene: TRBJ2-2; CDR3 DNA: TGTGCCAGCAGTTGGGGGACAGGGGGCACCGGGGAGCTGTTTTTT; CDR3 protein: CASSWGTGGTGELFF
D gene: NA; clone size: NA; V gene: TRBV11-3; J gene: TRBJ1-1; CDR3 DNA: TGTGCCAGCAGCCAGGGGCGGGTCAGCACTGAAGCTTTCTTT; CDR3 protein: CASSQGRVSTEAFF
D gene: TRBD2; clone size: NA; V gene: TRBV6-1; J gene: TRBJ2-5; CDR3 DNA: TGTGCCAGCAGTGGGGGACTAGCGGGAGTAGCGGAGACCCAGTACTTC; CDR3 protein: CASSGGLAGVAETQYF
D gene: NA; clone size: NA; V gene: TRBV9; J gene: TRBJ2-2; CDR3 DNA: TGTGCCAGCAGCGTACACAGGGCGGCGAACACCGGGGAGCTGTTTTTT; CDR3 protein: CASSVHRAANTGELFF
D gene: TRBD1; clone size: NA; V gene: TRBV9; J gene: TRBJ2-3; CDR3 DNA: TGTGCCAGCAGCGTAGGGTGGGACAGGGGAAACACAGATACGCAGTATTTT; CDR3 protein: CASSVGWDRGNTDTQYF
D gene: TRBD1; clone size: NA; V gene: TRBV20-1; J gene: TRBJ1-2; CDR3 DNA: TGCAGTGCTTCCGGGACAGATGGCTACACCTTC; CDR3 protein: CSASGTDGYTF
D gene: TRBD1; clone size: NA; V gene: TRBV28; J gene: TRBJ1-3; CDR3 DNA: TGTGCCAGCAGCCTCAGGGGGGTCTCTGGAAACACCATATATTTT; CDR3 protein: CASSLRGVSGNTIYF
D gene: NA; clone size: NA; V gene: TRBV6-5; J gene: TRBJ1-5; CDR3 DNA: TGTGCCAGCAGTGATGGGCAAAATCAGCCCCAGCATTTT; CDR3 protein: CASSDGQNQPQHF
D gene: TRBD1; clone size: NA; V gene: TRBV7-3; J gene: TRBJ1-1; CDR3 DNA: TGTGCCAGCAGCCCCACAGGGGGCCGAACTGAAGCTTTCTTT; CDR3 protein: CASSPTGGRTEAFF
D gene: TRBD1; clone size: NA; V gene: TRBV19; J gene: TRBJ1-5; CDR3 DNA: TGTGCCAGTAGTATAGGCAGGGGGCCTAATCAGCCCCAGCATTTT; CDR3 protein: CASSIGRGPNQPQHF
D gene: NA; clone size: NA; V gene: TRBV15; J gene: TRBJ1-1; CDR3 DNA: TGTGCCACCAGCCTAGGAACTCAGACCCCGAACACTGAAGCTTTCTTT; CDR3 protein: CATSLGTQTPNTEAFF
D gene: NA; clone size: NA; V gene: TRBV6-5; J gene: TRBJ1-2; CDR3 DNA: TGTGCCAGCAGTAGGGGAGGGGGTAACTATGGCTACACCTTC; CDR3 protein: CASSRGGGNYGYTF
D gene: NA; clone size: NA; V gene: TRBV7-2; J gene: TRBJ1-1; CDR3 DNA: TGTGCCAGCAGCCCGAGCTACGCGAGCACTGAAGCTTTCTTT; CDR3 protein: CASSPSYASTEAFF
D gene: TRBD1; clone size: NA; V gene: TRBV7-2; J gene: TRBJ2-1; CDR3 DNA: TGTGCCAGCAGTTACACCAGGGGGTCTGGCTACAATGAGCAGTTCTTC; CDR3 protein: CASSYTRGSGYNEQFF